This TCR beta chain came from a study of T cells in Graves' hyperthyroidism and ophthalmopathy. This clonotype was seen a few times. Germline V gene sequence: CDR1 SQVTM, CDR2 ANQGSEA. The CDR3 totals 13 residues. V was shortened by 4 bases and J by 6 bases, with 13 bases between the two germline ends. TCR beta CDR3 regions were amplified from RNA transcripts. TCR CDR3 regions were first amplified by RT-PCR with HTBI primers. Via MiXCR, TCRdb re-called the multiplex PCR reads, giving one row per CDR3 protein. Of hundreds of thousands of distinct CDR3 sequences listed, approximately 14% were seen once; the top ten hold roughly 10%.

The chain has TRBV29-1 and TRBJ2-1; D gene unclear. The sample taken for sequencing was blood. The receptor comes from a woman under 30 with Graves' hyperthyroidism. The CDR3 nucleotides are TGCAGCGTTGTGGTGCCTAGTCGCAATGAGCAGTTCTTC. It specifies CSVVVPSRNEQFF.